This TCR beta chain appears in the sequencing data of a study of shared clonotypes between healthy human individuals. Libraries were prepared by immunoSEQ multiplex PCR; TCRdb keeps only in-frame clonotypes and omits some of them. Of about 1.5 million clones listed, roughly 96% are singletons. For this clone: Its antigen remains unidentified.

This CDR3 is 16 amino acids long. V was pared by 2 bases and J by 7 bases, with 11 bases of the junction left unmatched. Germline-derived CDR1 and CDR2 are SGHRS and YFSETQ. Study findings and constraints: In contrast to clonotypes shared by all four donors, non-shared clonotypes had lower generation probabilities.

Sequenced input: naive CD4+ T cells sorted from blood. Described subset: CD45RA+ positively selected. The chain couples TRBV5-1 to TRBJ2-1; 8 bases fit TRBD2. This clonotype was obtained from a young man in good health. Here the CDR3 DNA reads TGCGCCAGCAGCTTTGCAGCGGGAGATGCTTGGAATGAGCAGTTCTTC. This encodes CASSFAAGDAWNEQFF.